The source of this TCR beta chain is a study of T cell clonality in common variable immunodeficiency. Study findings and constraints: Shared TCRbeta clones were fewer between CVID subjects than controls.

The CDR3 spans 14 residues. The V end was cut by 1 base, the J end by 5 bases, with 12 bases between. Germline V gene sequence: CDR1 SGHDT, CDR2 YYEEEE. This clone was picked up many times. What it binds is unknown. The read ends 3 residues shy of where the CDR3 ends; the end is completed using the germline J gene. Control and CVID samples contributed equal amounts of genomic DNA. Here immunoSEQ multiplex PCR was the method, and the copy in TCRdb shows in-frame clones only, minus some. This repertoire holds about 64,000 clones, and none appear only once. Most patients and controls had Caucasian heritage.

V is TRBV5-6 and J is TRBJ2-5; a weak D match, TRBD1 (6 bases). Source material: peripheral blood mononuclear cells. This TCR was recovered from a person between 18 and 75 years old in good health. The CDR3: CASSLTGTQETQYF. The CDR3 DNA, read in part, is TGTGCCAGCAGCTTGACAGGGACCCAGGAGACC.